The 11 T cell receptor beta chains below all came from one sample that was sequenced in a study of vaccination and CD4 T cells after COVID-19. The Oncomine TCR Beta short-read assay sequenced DNA from cultured CD4+ T cells. One entry per CDR3 protein results from TCRdb running MiXCR on the PCR reads. The sample holds some 6,600 distinct CDR3 sequences, under 35% seen once. Sample treatment: approximately nine-day PBMC culture with coronavirus spike peptide pools or control peptides (ViraFEST assay). It was before the COVID-19 pandemic (2011-2018) that the unexposed donor's CD4+ T cells were collected. Their specific antigens are unknown. Sequencing was performed on CD4+ T cells from blood, cultured in vitro. The receptors stem from a human donor in good health.

The chain couples TRBV25-1 to TRBJ1-5; TRBD1 might be the D (5 bases). This CDR3 spans 15 amino acids. V dropped 1 base and J dropped 3 bases, with 10 bases sitting between them. Germline CDR1 reads MGHDK; CDR2 reads SYGVNS. CDR3 DNA sequence: TGTGCCAGCAGTGAATTGGACAAACCCAATCAGCCCCAGCATTTT. It yields the protein CASSELDKPNQPQHF.

The CDR3 region is CSARPTAIYEQYF. CDR3 DNA sequence: TGCAGTGCTAGACCGACAGCCATCTACGAGCAGTACTTC. The genes are TRBV20-1 and TRBJ2-7; perhaps TRBD1 as D (5 bases). The CDR3 covers 13 residues. The germline V and J ends were trimmed by 2 bases and 3 bases, with 11 bases remaining between them. From germline, CDR1 is DFQATT and CDR2 SNEGSKA (reference sequence).

The rearrangement uses TRBV29-1 and TRBJ2-7; 7 bases match TRBD1. The length of the CDR3 is 15 residues. J lost 1 base, V lost 0 bases, and 6 bases had no gene match. CDR1 and CDR2 from the germline V gene are SQVTM and ANQGSEA. The CDR3 protein is CSVEDGGTASYEQYF. CDR3 nucleotides: TGCAGCGTTGAAGACGGTGGGACAGCGTCCTACGAGCAGTACTTC.

By sample fraction, this clonotype is medium-sized. Relative to the germline gene, one junction end is altered; a read error may explain this. This chain uses TRBV6-1 with TRBJ1-5, with no clear D. The CDR3 covers 14 residues. Germline CDR1 reads MNHNS; CDR2 reads SASEGT. CDR3 nucleotides: TGTGCCAGCAGTCCCGGGAGCCGCAAGCAGCCCCAGCATTTT. Translated, it gives CASSPGSRKQPQHF.

This clonotype has just a few counts. The chain recombines TRBV12-3 or TRBV12-4 with TRBJ2-7; D ambiguous. V was cut by 4 bases and J by 4 bases, with 5 bases left in between. There are 11 residues in the CDR3. DNA of the CDR3: TGTGCCAGCAGTTCCCAATACGAGCAGTACTTC. It yields the protein CASSSQYEQYF.

This clonotype was seen more than once but under ten times. The chain joins TRBV6-4 to TRBJ2-3, with 11 bases matching TRBD2. V trimming: 3 bases; J trimming: 5 bases; junction bases outside the gene matches: 4. The CDR3 runs to 15 residues. Germline CDR1 and CDR2: MRHNA and SNTAGT. CDR3 sequence: CASSELAGERDTQYF. The CDR3 coding sequence is TGTGCCAGCAGTGAACTAGCGGGGGAGCGAGATACGCAGTATTTT.

This clonotype was counted only a few times. This chain links TRBV20-1 with TRBJ2-5; D unresolved. V shed 0 bases and J shed 4 bases, with 15 bases lying between them. Germline CDR1 and CDR2: DFQATT and SNEGSKA (reference sequence). CDR3 size: 15 residues. The chain's CDR3 is CSARDRVVSTETQYF. CDR3 DNA sequence: TGCAGTGCTAGAGATCGAGTTGTCAGTACAGAGACCCAGTACTTC.

This clonotype was picked up a small number of times. The chain couples TRBV5-1 to TRBJ1-2; no definite D call. The CDR3 has 13 amino acids. V dropped 5 bases and J dropped 2 bases, with 10 bases sitting between them. Germline V gene sequence: CDR1 SGHRS, CDR2 YFSETQ. The CDR3 DNA is TGCGCCAGCAGTTTCGACGTGAACTATGGCTACACCTTC. Translating it yields CASSFDVNYGYTF.

This clonotype was recorded a few times. The rearrangement joins TRBV7-9 to TRBJ2-3; D not resolved. There are 12 residues in the CDR3. CDR1 is SEHNR and CDR2 is FQNEAQ in the germline V gene (reference sequence). Trimming cost V 7 bases and J 3 bases, with 8 bases left between them. Here the CDR3 DNA reads TGTGCCAGCACCCCGCTGACAGATACGCAGTATTTT. Amino acid sequence: CASTPLTDTQYF.

This chain links TRBV6-5 with TRBJ1-1; 8 bases are a match to TRBD1. J lost 4 bases, V lost 0 bases, and 7 bases had no gene match. Germline CDR1 MNHEY, CDR2 SVGAGI. This CDR3 comprises 16 residues. CDR3: CASSYSSDRVGTEAFF. The CDR3 DNA follows: TGTGCCAGCAGTTACTCCTCGGACAGGGTCGGCACTGAAGCTTTCTTT.

This chain links TRBV5-4 with TRBJ2-7; D is unclear. Per the germline V gene, CDR1 is SGHNT and CDR2 is YYREEE (reference sequence). Trimming took 0 bases from V and 1 from J, leaving 5 bases between them. The CDR3 contains 13 residues. The CDR3 region is CASSLERSYEQYF. The CDR3 nucleotides are TGTGCCAGCAGCTTGGAAAGGTCCTACGAGCAGTACTTC.